This TCR beta chain was documented in a study of cytomegalovirus exposure and HLA in healthy donors. CDR1 is SGHVS, CDR2 FNYEAQ, per germline. This CDR3 comprises 17 residues. V was pared by 8 bases and J by 4 bases, with 23 bases between. Primers for the PCR totalled 60 Vbeta and 13 Jbeta. Only in-frame clones appear in the TCRdb table, and some are missing; sequencing was by immunoSEQ multiplex PCR. This sample has over 100,000 clones, with about four fifths found just once. This rearrangement joins TRBV7-6 to TRBJ2-2; D remains unclear. The sequenced material came from PBMCs. The sequence was obtained from a man between 25 and 39 years old in good health and CMV-seropositive. DNA for the CDR3: TGTGCCAGCGTCCTGGAGCCGGTGGGTAGCAGCACCGGGGAGCTGTTTTTT. Its translation is CASVLEPVGSSTGELFF.